These T cell receptor beta chains were read from a single sample in a study of lymphopenia after photon versus proton radiotherapy. Method: immunoSEQ multiplex PCR; TCRdb's copy keeps in-frame clones and lacks some. The profile shows roughly 150,000 clones, approximately 91% of them singletons. The sequences come from peripheral blood, collected from a patient treated with photon-based radiotherapy. These receptors originate from a man aged 50 or older with gastric cancer. The CDR3 runs from the conserved cysteine through the conserved F or W. The D gene is left open where the match is weak. The size entry is marked missing in some rows and otherwise reads once, few, many or a size class.

V	length	size	D	J	DNA	CDR3
TRBV14	18	-	TRBD2	TRBJ2-3	TGTGCCAGCAGCCCAATAGGGACTAGCGACCGTTTCACAGATACGCAGTATTTT	CASSPIGTSDRFTDTQYF
TRBV7-9	13	-	-	TRBJ1-1	TGTGTGTCAGACGGGGTGTCGACAACTGAAGCTTTCTTT	CVSDGVSTTEAFF
TRBV4-1	14	once	-	TRBJ2-7	TGCGCCAGCAGCCAAGGGGAGAGCTCCTACGAGCAGTACTTC	CASSQGESSYEQYF
TRBV27	14	-	-	TRBJ1-5	TGTGCCAGCAGTATGAGGTTGGGCAATCAGCCCCAGCATTTT	CASSMRLGNQPQHF
TRBV28	14	-	TRBD1	TRBJ1-1	TGTGCCAGCAAATCAGGGGGCGATGGCACTGAAGCTTTCTTT	CASKSGGDGTEAFF
TRBV6-5	14	-	TRBD1	TRBJ1-2	TGTGCCAGCAGCCCCCAGACAGGGCCCTATGGCTACACCTTC	CASSPQTGPYGYTF
TRBV6-6	16	-	TRBD1	TRBJ1-1	TGTGCCAGCAGTTACCCAGACGACAGGGGGAAGACTGAAGCTTTCTTT	CASSYPDDRGKTEAFF
TRBV2	13	-	TRBD1	TRBJ1-1	TGTGCCAGCAGTAACAGGGGTAGGGCTGAAGCTTTCTTT	CASSNRGRAEAFF
TRBV7-8	15	-	-	TRBJ2-7	TGTGCCAGCAGCTTACAGGGGACTTCGACCTACGAGCAGTACTTC	CASSLQGTSTYEQYF
TRBV6-1	13	-	-	TRBJ1-1	TGTGCCAGCAGTGATGACGGTAACACTGAAGCTTTCTTT	CASSDDGNTEAFF
TRBV2	13	once	-	TRBJ1-5	TGTGCCAGCAGTGAAGCGTCGAATCAGCCCCAGCATTTT	CASSEASNQPQHF
TRBV9	15	-	-	TRBJ2-3	TGTGCCAGCAGCGTAGACACTCCGTACACAGATACGCAGTATTTT	CASSVDTPYTDTQYF
TRBV2	14	-	-	TRBJ2-1	TGTGCCAGCAATGAGCAGGGCAGTATGAATGAGCAGTTCTTC	CASNEQGSMNEQFF
TRBV6-5	15	-	TRBD1	TRBJ2-7	TGTGCCAGCAGTTCCCCCGGGACAGCATCCTACGAGCAGTACTTC	CASSSPGTASYEQYF
TRBV4-3	14	-	-	TRBJ1-3	TGCGCCAGCAGCCAAGATAATGCTGGAAACACCATATATTTT	CASSQDNAGNTIYF
TRBV18	13	few	TRBD1	TRBJ1-4	TGTGCCAGCTCCGGACAGGGAGGGGAAAAACTGTTTTTT	CASSGQGGEKLFF
TRBV5-6	19	-	TRBD2	TRBJ2-7	TGTGCCAGCAGCGATTCGCTGGGACTAGCGGAAAAGGAGGCCTACGAGCAGTACTTC	CASSDSLGLAEKEAYEQYF
TRBV4-2	14	-	TRBD1	TRBJ1-5	TGTGCCAGCAGCCCTCGGACAGGGGAGCAGCCCCAGCATTTT	CASSPRTGEQPQHF
TRBV5-1	13	-	TRBD1	TRBJ1-2	TGCGCCAGCGGACTAGAGGGGGCAGGTGGCTACACCTTC	CASGLEGAGGYTF
TRBV7-8	15	-	TRBD1	TRBJ1-4	TGTGCCAGCAGCCCGATCCTGGACAGGGCTGAAAAACTGTTTTTT	CASSPILDRAEKLFF
TRBV6-5	12	-	-	TRBJ1-1	TGTGCCAGCAGGGCCGGAGGTACTGAAGCTTTCTTT	CASRAGGTEAFF
TRBV18	15	-	-	TRBJ1-1	TGTGCCAGCTCACCCGGTTCGGCGGGGGCGCTGGAAGCTTTCTTT	CASSPGSAGALEAFF
TRBV30	15	-	TRBD1	TRBJ2-7	TGTGCCTGGAGTGTCCGAACTGGGACAGCATACGAGCAGTACTTC	CAWSVRTGTAYEQYF
TRBV5-6	15	-	TRBD1	TRBJ2-3	TGTGCCAGCAGCACCGGACAGGGGACGACAGATACGCAGTATTTT	CASSTGQGTTDTQYF
TRBV18	19	-	-	TRBJ2-1	TGTGCCAGCTCACCACCGGTTATGGGAGAAAGGGCGCGTTACAATGAGCAGTTCTTC	CASSPPVMGERARYNEQFF
TRBV7-2	15	few	-	TRBJ1-2	TGTGCCAGCAGCACCCAAGGGGGGCTCGGCTATGGCTACACCTTC	CASSTQGGLGYGYTF
TRBV9	14	-	TRBD2	TRBJ2-7	TGTGCCAGCAACTCTGGGGGAGGGTGGAACGAGCAGTACTTC	CASNSGGGWNEQYF
TRBV2	13	-	-	TRBJ1-5	TGTGCCAGCACCCGAAGTAGCAATCAGCCCCAGCATTTT	CASTRSSNQPQHF
TRBV28	15	-	TRBD1	TRBJ2-2	TGTGCCAGCAGTTCACAGGGGGGATACACCGGGGAGCTGTTTTTT	CASSSQGGYTGELFF
TRBV5-1	19	-	TRBD2	TRBJ2-1	TGCGCCAGCAGCCCAGAGGGACTAGCGGGAGGGCCCTCCTACAATGAGCAGTTCTTC	CASSPEGLAGGPSYNEQFF
TRBV5-1	12	-	-	TRBJ1-1	TGCGCCAGCAGCACCACGAACACTGAAGCTTTCTTT	CASSTTNTEAFF
TRBV7-8	16	-	-	TRBJ1-6	TGTGCCAGCAGCTTAATGGGGACCAAAGACAATTCACCCCTCCACTTT	CASSLMGTKDNSPLHF
TRBV28	13	once	-	TRBJ2-7	TGTGCCAGCGGGACACAGAGCTCCTACGAGCAGTACTTC	CASGTQSSYEQYF
TRBV15	12	-	-	TRBJ2-1	TGTGCCACCAGCAGAGATTCGGCTGAGCAGTTCTTC	CATSRDSAEQFF
TRBV6-1	14	-	-	TRBJ2-2	TGTGCCACCCAGAAGGCTATTGACACCGGGGAGCTGTTTTTT	CATQKAIDTGELFF
TRBV6-1	15	-	-	TRBJ1-2	TGTGTCACAGCAGTGGAGGGGAGTTCGGGTGGTGGCTACACCTTC	CVTAVEGSSGGGYTF
TRBV5-1	15	-	TRBD1	TRBJ2-5	TGCGCCAGCAGCCCCCGGGACAGGGGAACGGAGACCCAGTACTTC	CASSPRDRGTETQYF